This T cell receptor beta chain was retrieved from a study of beta chain features in type 1 diabetes. Germline lookup yields CDR1 SGHRS and CDR2 YFSETQ. Trimming cost V 6 bases and J 0 bases, with 8 bases left between them. The CDR3 length is 13 residues. Broader study findings: Patients with Type 1 diabetes showed moderately but significantly shorter TCRB CDR3s in all four CD4+ subsets. PCR could preferentially amplify shorter templates, alike in patients and controls.

A note on this clone: What it binds is not known.

cDNA synthesis used the whole RNA isolate, giving expressed TCRB sequences. Generated by immunoSEQ multiplex PCR, the TCRdb table keeps only in-frame clones and is missing some. The sample has approximately 160,000 clones; around 63% are singletons. The TCR was taken from a man under 40 with type 1 diabetes. Sequences were obtained from naive CD4+ T cells from blood. This chain uses TRBV5-1 with TRBJ2-3, with a weak D call TRBD2 (6 bases). The CDR3, as DNA: TGCGCCAGCATGGGACTTAGCACAGATACGCAGTATTTT. It encodes CASMGLSTDTQYF.